The T cell receptor beta chain under discussion was sequenced for a study of cytomegalovirus exposure and HLA in healthy donors. Comments on this clone: The antigen is not known. One junction end does not reproduce the germline sequence, and a read error may be involved.

60 Vbeta and 13 Jbeta primers were used in PCR. Repertoires were generated with immunoSEQ multiplex PCR, while TCRdb's copy carries only in-frame clones and drops some. Its table lists 110,000 to 150,000 clones. Overall study findings and caveats: A later analysis showed TCR association rates differing by HLA locus, peaking at DRB1 and lowest at HLA-C. Presence/absence analyses assumed roughly uniform sequencing depth across donors. 150 or so TCR beta chains were listed as cytomegalovirus-associated.

The germline V gene encodes CDR1 GTSNPN and CDR2 SVGIG (reference sequence). CDR3 length: 12 residues. This TCR was sampled from a male donor in good health and CMV-seronegative. Sequencing was performed on PBMCs. The chain recombines TRBV30 with TRBJ1-2; D remains unclear. CDR3 nucleotide sequence: TGTGCCTGGAGTGTAATAAATGGGCCGGAAAGCTTC. It codes for CAWSVINGPESF.